This T cell receptor beta chain comes out of a study of blood T cell repertoires in COVID-19. Study overall: Samples taken during acute and convalescent COVID-19 were collected in the United States, Italy and Spain. The analysed material was cDNA or gDNA that came from T cells, B-cell-depleted T cells, or PBMCs.

Looked up from germline, CDR1 is LGHNT and CDR2 is FRNRAP. Trimming pared 3 bases from V and 6 bases from J, leaving 14 bases between. The CDR3 has 14 residues. Profiling relied on immunoSEQ multiplex PCR, and the TCRdb table lists in-frame clones only, not all of them. Of around 58,000 clones in the sample, approximately 91% were seen once. The receptor comes from a woman aged 55-69 years with active or convalescent COVID-19. The chain employs TRBV12-5 and TRBJ1-1, with a tentative D call TRBD1 (5 bases). The sequencing input was peripheral blood. DNA of the CDR3: TGTGCTAGTGGTTTAGAGGCAGGGATCGCTGAAGCTTTCTTT. Its translation: CASGLEAGIAEAFF.